The clone carrying this TCR beta chain has at least ten counts. Its antigen remains unidentified. The sample belongs to a study of T cells in Graves' hyperthyroidism and ophthalmopathy. Study-wide results and limits: Most thyroid clonotypes expanded above 0.001 appeared in blood too. Ophthalmopathy was distinguished from stable hyperthyroidism by 13 V-J signatures.

Amplification targeted TCR beta CDR3 regions from RNA transcripts. First-round RT-PCR with HTBI primers amplified the TCR CDR3 region. TCRdb reanalysed the multiplex PCR reads using MiXCR and keeps one entry per CDR3 protein. This sample carries about 380,000 distinct CDR3 sequences, roughly 15% of them seen once, and the ten largest clones take around 20%. Material for sequencing was blood. The source is a young woman with Graves' ophthalmopathy.

CDR3 nucleotide sequence: TGCAGTGCTAGAGTGGGAGGGGACATCCAAGAGACCCAGTACTTC. As protein: CSARVGGDIQETQYF. The chain couples TRBV20-1 to TRBJ2-5, with a possible D match to TRBD2 (7 bases). The length of the CDR3 is 15 residues. The germline CDR1 and CDR2 sequences are DFQATT and SNEGSKA (reference sequence). V was cut by 1 base and J by 1 base, with 13 bases left in between.